A single sample is the source of the 26 T cell receptor beta chains below, sequenced in a study of T cell responses to AZD1222 COVID-19 vaccine. Here immunoSEQ multiplex PCR was the method, and the copy in TCRdb shows in-frame clones only, minus some. The sample comprises under 200,000 clones, roughly 91% of which are singletons, and about 25% rests with the top ten. Sequenced material: peripheral blood, taken 28 days after the second AZD1222 dose. These TCRs come from an adult who received the AZD1222 COVID-19 vaccine.

The V call is TRBV6-2 or TRBV6-3, the J call TRBJ2-3; D perhaps matches TRBD1 (5 bases). V lost 4 bases, J lost 8 bases, and 13 bases lay in between. The CDR3 totals 13 residues. Per germline, CDR1 MNHEY and CDR2 SVGEGT. The CDR3 is CASSSYDRGTQYF. In DNA form, the CDR3 reads TGTGCCAGCAGTTCTTACGACAGAGGTACGCAGTATTTT.

This clone was counted only a few times. This chain uses TRBV4-1 with TRBJ1-4, with 12 bases matching TRBD1. The CDR3 extends over 16 amino acids. Germline lookup yields CDR1 MGHRA and CDR2 YSYEKL. J was trimmed by 10 bases and V by 1 base; bases with no gene match: 7. The CDR3 DNA reads TGCGCCAGCAGCCAAGCCTCCGGGACAGGGGGCGGAAAACTGTTTTTT. Protein product: CASSQASGTGGGKLFF.

This chain connects TRBV27 to TRBJ2-2; 8 nucleotides match TRBD2. V lost 5 bases and J lost 4; bases outside the gene matches: 18. From germline, CDR1 is MNHEY and CDR2 SMNVEV (reference sequence). The CDR3 is 19 residues long. The CDR3 coding sequence is TGTGCCAGCAGTGCGGGACGTCCCCGTGTAGCGGGAAGCACCGGGGAGCTGTTTTTT. Its protein product is CASSAGRPRVAGSTGELFF.

J is TRBJ1-3 and V is TRBV5-1; TRBD1 agrees at 7 bases. V shed 3 bases and J 2 bases; nucleotides not matched to a gene: 5. Germline-derived CDR1 and CDR2 are SGHRS and YFSETQ. The CDR3 length is 15 residues. CDR3 sequence (DNA): TGCGCCAGCAGCTCCCTGACAGGGACTGGAAACACCATATATTTT. This sequence encodes CASSSLTGTGNTIYF.

This rearrangement joins TRBV7-6 to TRBJ2-2; weak D call: TRBD2 (5 bases). This CDR3 comprises 15 residues. Looked up from germline, CDR1 is SGHVS and CDR2 is FNYEAQ. Trimming cost V 4 bases and J 5 bases, with 14 bases left between them. CDR3: CASSSREGETGELFF. The CDR3 DNA is TGTGCCAGCAGCTCCCGGGAAGGAGAAACCGGGGAGCTGTTTTTT.

This chain uses TRBV28 with TRBJ1-3, with D perhaps TRBD1 (6 bases). The CDR3 is 14 amino acids. The germline CDR1 and CDR2 sequences are MDHEN and SYDVKM. With 3 bases removed from V and 4 bases from J, the gap between germline ends came to 10 bases. The CDR3 sequence: CASSFRQAGNTIYF. DNA of the CDR3: TGTGCCAGCAGTTTTAGACAGGCGGGAAACACCATATATTTT.

The chain links TRBV6-5 to TRBJ2-7; D call uncertain. Germline V lookup: CDR1 MNHEY, CDR2 SVGAGI. The CDR3 is 14 residues long. The V end was cut by 0 bases, the J end by 0 bases, with 6 bases between. The CDR3 is CASSYSEDSYEQYF. The CDR3 DNA reads as TGTGCCAGCAGTTACTCTGAGGACTCCTACGAGCAGTACTTC.

The J gene is TRBJ2-1, the V gene TRBV5-6; 8 positions match TRBD2. CDR3 length equals 14 residues. The germline V gene encodes CDR1 SGHDT and CDR2 YYEEEE. J lost 6 bases, V lost 6 bases, and 8 bases had no gene match. CDR3 bases: TGTGCCAGCATCAGTAGGACTAGCTTCAATGAGCAGTTCTTC. It is translated as CASISRTSFNEQFF.

Only one count was recorded for this clone. This chain joins TRBV3-1 (or the pseudogene TRBV3-2) and TRBJ2-2; no clear D gene. From germline, CDR1 is LGHDT and CDR2 YNNKEL (reference sequence). The V and J ends lost 1 base and 8 bases respectively, with 14 bases between them. The CDR3 is 15 amino acids. The CDR3: CASSQARKGRGELFF. DNA for the CDR3: TGTGCCAGCAGCCAAGCCCGGAAGGGAAGGGGGGAGCTGTTTTTT.

The chain couples TRBV7-2 to TRBJ2-1; 8 positions match TRBD2. Germline V lookup: CDR1 SGHTA, CDR2 FQGNSA. Trimming took 6 bases from V and 8 from J; bases not matched to a gene: 6. This CDR3 is built from 13 residues. CDR3 loop: CASRAGEAYEQFF. The CDR3 DNA reads TGTGCCAGCAGAGCGGGAGAGGCCTATGAGCAGTTCTTC.

This chain links TRBV2 with TRBJ1-3, with 8 bases identical to TRBD1. Germline lookup yields CDR1 SNHLY and CDR2 FYNNEI. CDR3 length: 15 amino acids. With 4 bases clipped from V and 7 bases from J, the junction kept 9 bases outside the gene matches. CDR3 in DNA: TGTGCCAGCAGTGGCCGGACAGGGATTGGGAACACCATATATTTT. Amino acid sequence: CASSGRTGIGNTIYF. Looking up the rest from reference TRBV2 and TRBJ1-3 gives the full variable domain: EPEVTQTPSHQVTQMGQEVILRCVPISNHLYFYWYRQILGQKVEFLVSFYNNEISEKSEIFDDQFSVERPDGSNFTLKIRSTKLEDSAMYFCASSGRTGIGNTIYFGEGSWLTVV.

This chain joins TRBV19 and TRBJ2-1; 8 bases are shared with TRBD1. With V trimmed by 4 bases and J by 2 bases, 4 bases remained unmatched. There are 15 residues in the CDR3. Germline lookup yields CDR1 LNHDA and CDR2 SQIVND (reference sequence). The CDR3 sequence: CASSRTGNAYNEQFF. CDR3 in DNA: TGTGCCAGTAGTAGGACAGGGAATGCCTACAATGAGCAGTTCTTC.

The genes are TRBV19 and TRBJ2-7; a weak D match, TRBD1 (6 bases). Trimming cost V 7 bases and J 1 base, with 14 bases left between them. The CDR3 totals 14 residues. Germline CDR1 reads LNHDA; CDR2 reads SQIVND (reference sequence). The CDR3 sequence is CASTTGLGSYEQYF. In nucleotides, the CDR3 is TGTGCCAGTACAACAGGGCTGGGGTCCTACGAGCAGTACTTC.

The V gene is TRBV18, the J gene TRBJ1-2; D gene uncertain. The CDR3 extends over 12 amino acids. V was cut by 3 bases and J by 7 bases, with 9 bases left in between. Germline lookup yields CDR1 KGHSH and CDR2 LQKENI. The CDR3 DNA sequence: TGTGCCAGCTCACCGGCAGGAAGTGGCTACACCTTC. This gives the protein CASSPAGSGYTF. Full variable domain (outside the CDR3, taken from reference TRBV18 and TRBJ1-2): NAGVMQNPRHLVRRRGQEARLRCSPMKGHSHVYWYRQLPEEGLKFMVYLQKENIIDESGMPKERFSAEFPKEGPSILRIQQVVRGDSAAYFCASSPAGSGYTFGSGTRLTVV.

V and J are TRBV9 and TRBJ1-2; 7 bases align to TRBD1. V was pared by 0 bases and J by 8 bases, with 7 bases of the junction left unmatched. This CDR3 has 14 residues. Germline V CDR1 and CDR2: SGDLS, YYNGEE. CDR3 loop: CASSVGTGLVGYTF. The CDR3 bases are TGTGCCAGCAGCGTAGGGACAGGCCTGGTAGGCTACACCTTC.

In DNA, the CDR3 is TGTGCCAGCACCCGAAGCGGGAGCGATGAGCAGTTCTTC. This gives the protein CASTRSGSDEQFF. V and J are TRBV6-5 and TRBJ2-1, with 8 positions matching TRBD2. The germline V gene has CDR1 MNHEY and CDR2 SVGAGI. CDR3 length equals 13 residues. Trimming took 7 bases from V and 8 from J; bases not matched to a gene: 7.

The CDR3 coding sequence is TGTGCCAGCAGCCCGAGGGACAGCTCCTACAATGAGCAGTTCTTC. Translated, it gives CASSPRDSSYNEQFF. The rearrangement joins TRBV5-8 to TRBJ2-1, with 7 bases aligning to TRBD1. Germline assignment: CDR1 SGHTS and CDR2 YDEGEE. J was trimmed by 0 bases and V by 4 bases; bases with no gene match: 4. The CDR3 sequence is 15 residues long.

The chain recombines TRBV13 with TRBJ2-7; maybe TRBD1 (6 bases). The CDR3 covers 16 residues. The germline V gene encodes CDR1 PRHDT and CDR2 FYEKMQ (reference sequence). V was shortened by 5 bases and J by 3 bases, with 20 bases between the two germline ends. CDR3 sequence: CASSERPYTQGYEQYF. The CDR3 DNA is TGTGCCAGCAGCGAACGCCCGTACACACAGGGCTACGAGCAGTACTTC. Complete variable domain (other parts from reference TRBV13 and TRBJ2-7): AAGVIQSPRHLIKEKRETATLKCYPIPRHDTVYWYQQGPGQDPQFLISFYEKMQSDKGSIPDRFSAQQFSDYHSELNMSSLELGDSALYFCASSERPYTQGYEQYFGPGTRLTVT.

J is TRBJ2-3 and V is TRBV7-2, with 8 positions matching TRBD2. With 7 bases clipped from V and 3 bases from J, the junction kept 6 bases outside the gene matches. The CDR3 spans 14 residues. Germline CDR1 SGHTA, CDR2 FQGNSA. Written as DNA, the CDR3 is TGTGCCAGCACCCGGGGGGGGGCAACAGATACGCAGTATTTT. Its protein is CASTRGGATDTQYF.

The V call is TRBV2, the J call TRBJ1-5, with D unclear. Trimming shortened V by 6 bases and J by 5 bases, and 14 bases separated the two germline ends. The CDR3 spans 14 residues. Germline assignment: CDR1 SNHLY and CDR2 FYNNEI. The CDR3 DNA sequence: TGTGCCAGCAGGTCAGATGGGCTACATCAGCCCCAGCATTTT. As protein: CASRSDGLHQPQHF.

This clone has just a few counts. This sequence joins TRBV6-5 and TRBJ2-1, with a possible D match to TRBD1 (6 bases). V lost 6 bases to trimming and J lost 3 bases, with 12 bases between them. The CDR3 loop spans 14 amino acids. CDR1 is MNHEY, CDR2 SVGAGI, per germline. The CDR3 loop is CASRPRGGYNEQFF. The DNA for the CDR3 is TGTGCCAGCAGGCCGAGAGGGGGCTACAATGAGCAGTTCTTC.

The chain joins TRBV2 to TRBJ1-4; D is perhaps TRBD1 (5 bases). V gave up 3 bases and J gave up 10 bases, with 9 bases separating them. The CDR3 has 12 amino acids. Per germline, CDR1 SNHLY and CDR2 FYNNEI. The CDR3 reads CASSDRVVKLFF. DNA of the CDR3: TGTGCCAGCAGTGACAGGGTTGTAAAACTGTTTTTT.

The CDR3 nucleotides are TGTGCCAGCAGTTTATTGCGGGACAGGGTCCGGAATGGCTACACCTTC. Its protein is CASSLLRDRVRNGYTF. V gene TRBV28 combines with J gene TRBJ1-2; 9 bases match TRBD1. The trim removed 1 base at V and 6 bases at J, leaving 9 bases unmatched. This CDR3 region has 16 residues. Germline CDR1 reads MDHEN; CDR2 reads SYDVKM.

The rearrangement uses TRBV7-9 and TRBJ2-4; TRBD1 matches 8 bases. CDR3 length: 14 residues. Germline CDR1 and CDR2: SEHNR and FQNEAQ (reference sequence). Losses at the gene ends were 5 bases for V and 8 bases for J; bases not matched to a gene: 8. In nucleotides, the CDR3 is TGTGCCAGCAGCCCAGGACAGGGCGAGGACATTCAGTACTTC. The encoded protein is CASSPGQGEDIQYF.

The CDR3 region has the DNA TGTGCCAGCCAACCTCTTAGGGGGGGTCAGGTGGGGAACACTGAAGCTTTCTTT. As protein: CASQPLRGGQVGNTEAFF. This chain connects TRBV7-9 to TRBJ1-1, with D perhaps matching TRBD1 (6 bases). The CDR3 extends over 18 amino acids. With 8 bases removed from V and 1 base from J, the gap between germline ends came to 26 bases. Germline-derived CDR1 and CDR2 are SEHNR and FQNEAQ (reference sequence). The variable domain in full, completed from reference TRBV7-9 and TRBJ1-1, reads DTGVSQNPRHKITKRGQNVTFRCDPISEHNRLYWYRQTLGQGPEFLTYFQNEAQLEKSRLLSDRFSAERPKGSFSTLEIQRTEQGDSAMYLCASQPLRGGQVGNTEAFFGQGTRLTVV.

V is TRBV18 and J is TRBJ2-1, with D unclear. Germline loops: CDR1 KGHSH, CDR2 LQKENI. V was clipped by 4 bases and J by 6 bases, with 7 bases between them. CDR3 size: 12 residues. CDR3 DNA sequence: TGTGCCAGCTCACGATTTGGCAATGAGCAGTTCTTC. It encodes CASSRFGNEQFF.